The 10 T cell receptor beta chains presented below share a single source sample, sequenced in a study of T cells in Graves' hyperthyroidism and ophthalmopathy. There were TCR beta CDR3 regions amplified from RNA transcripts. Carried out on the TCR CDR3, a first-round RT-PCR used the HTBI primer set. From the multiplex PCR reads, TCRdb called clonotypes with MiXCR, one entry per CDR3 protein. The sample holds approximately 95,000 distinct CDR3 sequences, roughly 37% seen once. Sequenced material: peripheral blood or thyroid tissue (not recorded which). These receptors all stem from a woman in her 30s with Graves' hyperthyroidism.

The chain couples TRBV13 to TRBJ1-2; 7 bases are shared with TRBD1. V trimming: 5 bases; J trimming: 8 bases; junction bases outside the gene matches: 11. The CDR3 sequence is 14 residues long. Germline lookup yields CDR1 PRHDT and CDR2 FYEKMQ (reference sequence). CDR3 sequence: CASSPLRDSAGYTF. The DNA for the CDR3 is TGTGCCAGCAGCCCCCTAAGGGACAGTGCAGGCTACACCTTC. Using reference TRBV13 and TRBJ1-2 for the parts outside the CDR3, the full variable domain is AAGVIQSPRHLIKEKRETATLKCYPIPRHDTVYWYQQGPGQDPQFLISFYEKMQSDKGSIPDRFSAQQFSDYHSELNMSSLELGDSALYFCASSPLRDSAGYTFGSGTRLTVV.

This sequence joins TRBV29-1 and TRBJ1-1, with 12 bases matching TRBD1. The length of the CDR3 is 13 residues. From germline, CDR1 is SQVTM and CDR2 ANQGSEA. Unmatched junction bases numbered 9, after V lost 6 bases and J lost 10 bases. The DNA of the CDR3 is TGCAGCGTATTGGGGACAGGGGGCCCCGTAGCTTTCTTT. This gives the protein CSVLGTGGPVAFF.

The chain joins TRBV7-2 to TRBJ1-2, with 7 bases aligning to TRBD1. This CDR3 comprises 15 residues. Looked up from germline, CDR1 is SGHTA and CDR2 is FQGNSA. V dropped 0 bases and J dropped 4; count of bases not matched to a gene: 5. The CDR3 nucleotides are TGTGCCAGCAGCTTAGCGCCGGACAGGCCCTATGGCTACACCTTC. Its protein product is CASSLAPDRPYGYTF.

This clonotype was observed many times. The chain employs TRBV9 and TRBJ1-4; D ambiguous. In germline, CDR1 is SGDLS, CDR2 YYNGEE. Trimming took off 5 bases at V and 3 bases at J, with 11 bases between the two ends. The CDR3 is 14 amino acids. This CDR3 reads CASSLTPSNEKLFF. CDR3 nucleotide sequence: TGTGCCAGCAGTCTGACACCTTCTAATGAAAAACTGTTTTTT.

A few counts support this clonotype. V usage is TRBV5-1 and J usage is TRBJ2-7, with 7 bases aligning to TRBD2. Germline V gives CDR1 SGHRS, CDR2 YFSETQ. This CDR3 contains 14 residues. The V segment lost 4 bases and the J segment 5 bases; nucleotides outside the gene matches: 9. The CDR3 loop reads CASSIGAGDDEQYF. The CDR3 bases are TGCGCCAGCAGCATTGGGGCGGGAGACGACGAGCAGTACTTC.

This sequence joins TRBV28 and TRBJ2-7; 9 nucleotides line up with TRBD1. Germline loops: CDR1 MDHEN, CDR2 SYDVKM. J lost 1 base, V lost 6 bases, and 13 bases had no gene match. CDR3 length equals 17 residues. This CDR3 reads CASRRGQGYPLSYEQYF. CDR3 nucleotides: TGTGCCAGCAGGAGGGGACAGGGTTATCCACTTTCCTACGAGCAGTACTTC.

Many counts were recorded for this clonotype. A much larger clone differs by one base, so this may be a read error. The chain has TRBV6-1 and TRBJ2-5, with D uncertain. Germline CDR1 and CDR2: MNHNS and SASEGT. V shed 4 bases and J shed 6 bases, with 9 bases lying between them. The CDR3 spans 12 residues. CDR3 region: CASSAGSKTQYF. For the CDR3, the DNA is TGTGCCAGCAGTGCTGGTTCGAAGACCCAGTACTTC.

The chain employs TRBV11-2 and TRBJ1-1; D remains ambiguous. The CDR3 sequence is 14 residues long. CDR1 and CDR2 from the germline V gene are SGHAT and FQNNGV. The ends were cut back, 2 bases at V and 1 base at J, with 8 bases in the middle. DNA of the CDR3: TGTGCCAGCAGCTTAACATCCCGGAACACTGAAGCTTTCTTT. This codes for CASSLTSRNTEAFF. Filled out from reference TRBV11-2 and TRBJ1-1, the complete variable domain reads EAGVAQSPRYKIIEKRQSVAFWCNPISGHATLYWYQQILGQGPKLLIQFQNNGVVDDSQLPKDRFSAERLKGVDSTLKIQPAKLEDSAVYLCASSLTSRNTEAFFGQGTRLTVV.

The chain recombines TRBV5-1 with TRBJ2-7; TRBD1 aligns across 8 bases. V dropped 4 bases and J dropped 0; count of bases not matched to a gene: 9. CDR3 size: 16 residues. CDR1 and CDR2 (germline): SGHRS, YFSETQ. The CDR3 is CASSRPGTGLSYEQYF. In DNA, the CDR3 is TGCGCCAGCAGCAGACCCGGGACAGGCCTCTCCTACGAGCAGTACTTC.

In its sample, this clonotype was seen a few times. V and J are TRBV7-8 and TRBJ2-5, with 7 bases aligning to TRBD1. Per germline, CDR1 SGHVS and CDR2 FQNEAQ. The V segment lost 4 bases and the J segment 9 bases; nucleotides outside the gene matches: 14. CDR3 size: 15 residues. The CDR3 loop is CASSSRQGGNQPQYF. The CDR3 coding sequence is TGTGCCAGCAGCTCACGACAGGGTGGCAATCAGCCCCAGTACTTC.